The 22 T cell receptor beta chains below were found in one sample sequenced in a study of siplizumab effects on memory and regulatory T cells. The method was immunoSEQ multiplex PCR; TCRdb's version includes in-frame clones alone and lacks a portion of them. The table includes about 120,000 clones, roughly 94% detected once. The sequencing input was non-Treg CD4+ T cells sorted from blood. Source of these receptors: a human donor in good health.

The genes are TRBV4-1 and TRBJ2-1, with TRBD1 identical over 10 bases. CDR1 and CDR2 (germline): MGHRA, YSYEKL. This CDR3 spans 17 amino acids. J lost 7 bases, V lost 0 bases, and 9 bases had no gene match. The CDR3 DNA reads TGCGCCAGCAGCCAAGATGGTTTAAGGGACAGGGGAAATGAGCAGTTCTTC. Translated: CASSQDGLRDRGNEQFF.

V is TRBV29-1 and J is TRBJ1-1, with 8 bases aligning to TRBD1. CDR3 length equals 14 residues. Germline trimming cut 4 bases from V and 3 bases from J; bases unmatched to any gene: 7. CDR1 is SQVTM and CDR2 is ANQGSEA in the germline V gene. The DNA of the CDR3 is TGCAGCGTTGTCGGGACAGGAGGAGACACTGAAGCTTTCTTT. Its translation: CSVVGTGGDTEAFF.

The CDR3 region is CASSTGVETQYF. Here the CDR3 DNA reads TGTGCCAGCAGTACCGGGGTTGAGACCCAGTACTTC. The chain is built from TRBV6-5 and TRBJ2-5; D might be TRBD2 (5 bases). CDR1 is MNHEY and CDR2 is SVGAGI in the germline V gene. V lost 5 bases and J lost 5, with 9 bases in between. CDR3 length: 12 residues.

V usage is TRBV7-2 and J usage is TRBJ2-3; D is unresolved. Germline-derived CDR1 and CDR2 are SGHTA and FQGNSA. CDR3 size: 13 residues. Trimming took 1 base from V and 4 from J, leaving 6 bases between them. CDR3 region: CASSLGGSDTQYF. The CDR3 bases are TGTGCCAGCAGCTTAGGCGGCTCAGATACGCAGTATTTT.

The chain recombines TRBV5-6 with TRBJ2-7, with D maybe TRBD2 (6 bases). Germline-derived CDR1 and CDR2 are SGHDT and YYEEEE. The CDR3 spans 15 residues. Trimming removed 4 bases at V and 0 bases at J, with 14 bases between. CDR3 region: CASSAGTPRSYEQYF. As DNA, the CDR3 is TGTGCCAGCAGCGCCGGGACTCCACGCTCCTACGAGCAGTACTTC.

The rearrangement uses TRBV13 and TRBJ2-5, with 10 bases aligning to TRBD2. This CDR3 is built from 15 residues. J gave up 2 bases and V 5 bases, and 5 bases lay outside the gene matches. Germline V lookup: CDR1 PRHDT, CDR2 FYEKMQ (reference sequence). CDR3 nucleotide sequence: TGTGCCAGCAGCAGAGGACTAGCGGTACAAGAGACCCAGTACTTC. This translates into CASSRGLAVQETQYF.

V gene TRBV11-2 combines with J gene TRBJ2-1; TRBD2 aligns across 13 bases. Losses at the gene ends were 6 bases for V and 5 bases for J; bases not matched to a gene: 10. The CDR3 sequence is 17 residues long. The germline V gene encodes CDR1 SGHAT and CDR2 FQNNGV. CDR3 amino acids: CASRKFRTSGSNNEQFF. DNA of the CDR3: TGTGCCAGCAGGAAATTTCGGACTAGCGGGAGTAACAATGAGCAGTTCTTC.

The chain uses TRBV6-5 and TRBJ2-7; 7 bases are a match to TRBD1. The germline gives CDR1 MNHEY, CDR2 SVGAGI. This CDR3 is built from 15 residues. J gave up 1 base and V 5 bases, and 8 bases lay outside the gene matches. CDR3 nucleotides: TGTGCCAGCAGTCAGCACCGGGACAGTTCCTACGAGCAGTACTTC. Translating gives CASSQHRDSSYEQYF.

This chain joins TRBV14 and TRBJ1-1; no firm D call. V lost 1 base to trimming and J lost 10 bases, with 10 bases between them. From germline, CDR1 is SGHDN and CDR2 FVKESK. The CDR3 is 12 amino acids. In nucleotides, the CDR3 is TGTGCCAGCAGCCAAGTTACGTCGGGAGCTTTCTTT. As protein: CASSQVTSGAFF.

To note about this clone: One end of the junction fails to match germline, which may point to a read error. The V call is TRBV7-7, the J call TRBJ2-5; TRBD1 or TRBD2 may be the D gene (5 bases each). The CDR3 runs 14 residues. CDR1 SSHAT and CDR2 FNYEAQ come from the germline V gene (reference sequence). The CDR3 nucleotides read TGTGCTAGCAGCTCCGGGACCATCCGGGAGACCCAGTACTTC. It is translated as CASSSGTIRETQYF.

The chain recombines TRBV21-1 with TRBJ2-3; the tabulated D call, TRBD1, remains unverified against the DNA. TRBV21-1 is reported as a pseudogene. The CDR3 is made up of 15 amino acids. DNA for the CDR3: TGTGCCAGCAGCAAGTCTGGGACAGACACAGATACGCAGTATTTT. As protein: CASSKSGTDTDTQYF.

The rearrangement uses TRBV5-1 and TRBJ2-5; D is unclear. The V gene's germline CDR1 is SGHRS and CDR2 YFSETQ. The CDR3 is made up of 13 amino acids. The ends were cut back, 0 bases at V and 3 bases at J, with 6 bases in the middle. The CDR3 spells CASSLALEETQYF. In DNA form, the CDR3 reads TGCGCCAGCAGCTTGGCCCTAGAAGAGACCCAGTACTTC.

This clone came up once. The V and J genes are TRBV9 and TRBJ2-7; D is possibly TRBD2 (5 bases). The V and J ends lost 4 bases and 6 bases respectively, with 17 bases between them. Per germline, CDR1 SGDLS and CDR2 YYNGEE. This CDR3 comprises 14 residues. CDR3 protein: CASSSSGWSSEQYF. CDR3 DNA sequence: TGTGCCAGCAGCAGTTCGGGGTGGTCAAGCGAGCAGTACTTC. Full variable domain (rest looked up from reference TRBV9 and TRBJ2-7): DSGVTQTPKHLITATGQRVTLRCSPRSGDLSVYWYQQSLDQGLQFLIQYYNGEERAKGNILERFSAQQFPDLHSELNLSSLELGDSALYFCASSSSGWSSEQYFGPGTRLTVT.

The chain uses TRBV18 and TRBJ2-7; D gene unclear. This CDR3 is built from 14 residues. Trimming removed 1 base from V and 5 bases from J, with 12 bases in between. Germline-derived CDR1 and CDR2 are KGHSH and LQKENI. The CDR3, as DNA: TGTGCCAGCTCACCACGCGACGGGTTCAACGAGCAGTACTTC. The encoded protein is CASSPRDGFNEQYF.

This clone was detected only once. V is TRBV25-1 and J is TRBJ1-4; D call uncertain. V dropped 5 bases and J dropped 5 bases, with 15 bases sitting between them. The V gene's germline CDR1 is MGHDK and CDR2 SYGVNS. This CDR3 contains 15 residues. The DNA for the CDR3 is TGTGCCAGCAGTAGCTGGACGGAGACCAATGAAAAACTGTTTTTT. Translating it yields CASSSWTETNEKLFF.

This chain links TRBV5-6 with TRBJ2-5; 9 bases map to TRBD1. V dropped 1 base and J dropped 5; count of bases not matched to a gene: 15. The CDR3 extends over 18 amino acids. The germline gives CDR1 SGHDT, CDR2 YYEEEE. The CDR3 region is CASSLLGSGQGVAETQYF. For the CDR3, the DNA is TGTGCCAGCAGCTTGTTGGGCTCGGGACAGGGAGTTGCGGAGACCCAGTACTTC.

The J gene is TRBJ2-1, the V gene TRBV5-1; D is possibly TRBD2 (6 bases). CDR3 length: 17 amino acids. Looked up from germline, CDR1 is SGHRS and CDR2 is YFSETQ. V lost 7 bases, J lost 5 bases, and 25 bases lay in between. CDR3 protein: CASVEFPGSTVNNEQFF. The CDR3 bases are TGCGCCAGCGTCGAATTTCCCGGGAGCACGGTGAACAATGAGCAGTTCTTC.

V is TRBV5-6 and J is TRBJ2-7; 7 bases are a match to TRBD1. J was trimmed by 1 base and V by 5 bases; bases with no gene match: 9. The CDR3 extends over 15 amino acids. The V gene's germline CDR1 is SGHDT and CDR2 YYEEEE. The CDR3 protein is CASSYPGQTSYEQYF. The CDR3 DNA follows: TGTGCCAGCAGTTACCCGGGACAGACTTCCTACGAGCAGTACTTC.

The CDR3 bases are TGTGCCAGCAGTTATCCCGGGACAGCGTCCTACGAGCAGTACTTC. Protein: CASSYPGTASYEQYF. The chain uses TRBV28 and TRBJ2-7; 7 bases are a match to TRBD1. V was pared by 4 bases and J by 1 base, with 7 bases of the junction left unmatched. The CDR3 is 15 residues long. The germline V gene has CDR1 MDHEN and CDR2 SYDVKM. Looking up the rest from reference TRBV28 and TRBJ2-7 gives the full variable domain: DVKVTQSSRYLVKRTGEKVFLECVQDMDHENMFWYRQDPGLGLRLIYFSYDVKMKEKGDIPEGYSVSREKKERFSLILESASTNQTSMYLCASSYPGTASYEQYFGPGTRLTVT.

The V call is TRBV6-6, the J call TRBJ1-2; 7 nucleotides line up with TRBD1. CDR3 size: 15 residues. In germline, CDR1 is MNHNY, CDR2 SVGAGI (reference sequence). V was clipped by 2 bases and J by 4 bases; unmatched bases: 7. The CDR3 DNA reads TGTGCCAGCAGTTACCAACGGGACAGCCTCTATGGCTACACCTTC. Its protein product is CASSYQRDSLYGYTF.

This rearrangement joins TRBV7-2 to TRBJ2-7; D gene uncertain. The CDR3 covers 13 residues. Trimming removed 3 bases from V and 2 bases from J, with 8 bases in between. From germline, CDR1 is SGHTA and CDR2 FQGNSA. The chain's CDR3 is CASSFRLTYEQYF. The DNA for the CDR3 is TGTGCCAGCAGCTTTAGACTCACCTACGAGCAGTACTTC.

The rearrangement joins TRBV28 to TRBJ2-7; D not certain. Germline CDR1 and CDR2: MDHEN and SYDVKM. The CDR3 length is 12 residues. Trimming removed 6 bases at V and 2 bases at J, with 8 bases between. CDR3 nucleotides: TGTGCCAGCAGCTTGGGAACCTACGAGCAGTACTTC. Its translation is CASSLGTYEQYF.